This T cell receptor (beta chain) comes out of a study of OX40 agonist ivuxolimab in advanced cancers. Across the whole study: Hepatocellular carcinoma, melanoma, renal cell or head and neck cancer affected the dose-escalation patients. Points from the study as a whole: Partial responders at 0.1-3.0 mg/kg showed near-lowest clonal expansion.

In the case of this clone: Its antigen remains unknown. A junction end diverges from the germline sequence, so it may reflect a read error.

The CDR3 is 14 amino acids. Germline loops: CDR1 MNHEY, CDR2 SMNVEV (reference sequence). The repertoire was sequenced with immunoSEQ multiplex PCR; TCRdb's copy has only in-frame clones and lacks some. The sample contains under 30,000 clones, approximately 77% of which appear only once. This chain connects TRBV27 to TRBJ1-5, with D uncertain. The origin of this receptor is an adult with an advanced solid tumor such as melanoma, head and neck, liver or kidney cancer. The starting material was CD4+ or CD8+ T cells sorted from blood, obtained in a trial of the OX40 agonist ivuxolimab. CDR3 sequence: CASGLGGSNQPQHF. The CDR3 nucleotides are TGTGCCAGCGGTTTAGGTGGCAGCAATCAGCCCCAGCATTTT.